The 8 T cell receptor beta chains given below trace back to one sample, sequenced in a study of response to subunit inactivated influenza vaccine. TCRdb recomputed calls from the RT-PCR reads with MiXCR, one row per CDR3 protein. The sample has over 300,000 distinct CDR3 sequences, 21% seen once. The source material was PBMCs from blood, sampled less than 22 months after vaccination. The receptors come from a man aged 45 to 75 who received an inactivated influenza vaccine.

This clonotype was seen a few times. This chain joins TRBV19 and TRBJ1-5; no definite D call. The CDR3 length is 17 residues. The V gene's germline CDR1 is LNHDA and CDR2 SQIVND (reference sequence). Trimming left V 3 bases short and J 6 bases short, with 21 bases between. Here the CDR3 reads CASSIPLVEGESQPQHF. The CDR3 region has the DNA TGTGCCAGTAGTATCCCCCTCGTCGAGGGAGAAAGTCAGCCCCAGCATTTT.

The chain has TRBV20-1 and TRBJ1-1, with D hard to call. The ends were cut back, 2 bases at V and 1 base at J, with 8 bases in the middle. CDR1 DFQATT and CDR2 SNEGSKA come from the germline V gene (reference sequence). The CDR3 spans 13 residues. CDR3 sequence: CSARKAGNTEAFF. CDR3 DNA: TGCAGTGCTAGAAAGGCGGGGAACACTGAAGCTTTCTTT.

The CDR3 nucleotides are TGTGCCAGCAGCGGAGCCAGGGCCTATGGCTACACCTTC. The encoded protein is CASSGARAYGYTF. The chain joins TRBV6-1 to TRBJ1-2; D might be TRBD1 (5 bases). Germline CDR1 and CDR2: MNHNS and SASEGT. Deletions cut 6 bases from V and 4 bases from J, with 12 bases between. CDR3 length: 13 amino acids.

This chain connects TRBV28 to TRBJ1-2; D might be TRBD1 (5 bases). CDR3 length: 14 amino acids. V lost 6 bases and J 10 bases, leaving 21 bases between the germline ends. Looked up from germline, CDR1 is MDHEN and CDR2 is SYDVKM. This chain's CDR3 is CASREGPLAHAYTF. The CDR3 DNA reads TGTGCCAGCAGAGAGGGGCCCTTGGCCCATGCCTACACCTTC.

This clonotype was counted many times. V and J are TRBV15 and TRBJ1-2, with a weak D call TRBD1 (5 bases). Per germline, CDR1 LNHNV and CDR2 YYDKDF (reference sequence). Trimming took 0 bases from V and 3 from J, leaving 8 bases between them. This CDR3 has 14 residues. CDR3 DNA: TGTGCCACCAGCAGAGATGAGGGGTACTATGGCTACACCTTC. This sequence encodes CATSRDEGYYGYTF.

This clonotype was picked up a small number of times. The V call is TRBV29-1, the J call TRBJ2-5; 8 bases are a match to TRBD1. The CDR3 loop spans 14 amino acids. Germline V gene data show CDR1 as SQVTM and CDR2 as ANQGSEA. Trimming cost V 6 bases and J 2 bases; bases outside gene matches: 8. Here the CDR3 reads CSVDRTGQQETQYF. The DNA for the CDR3 is TGCAGCGTAGACAGGACAGGGCAACAAGAGACCCAGTACTTC.

This clonotype was counted only a few times. The chain carries TRBV30 and TRBJ2-3, with a tentative D call TRBD1 (6 bases). This CDR3 comprises 14 residues. CDR1 GTSNPN and CDR2 SVGIG come from the germline V gene (reference sequence). Deletions cut 4 bases from V and 5 bases from J, with 16 bases between. The CDR3 bases are TGTGCCTGGAATACAGGGAGAGGGGAAGATACGCAGTATTTT. It codes for CAWNTGRGEDTQYF.

This clonotype showed up just a few times. This chain links TRBV20-1 with TRBJ1-5, with TRBD1 matching 9 bases. This CDR3 contains 14 residues. The germline CDR1 and CDR2 sequences are DFQATT and SNEGSKA (reference sequence). The V and J ends lost 6 bases and 2 bases, in that order; junction bases with no gene match: 5. In nucleotides, the CDR3 is TGCAGTGCGAACAGGGGGCGCGGCAATCAGCCCCAGCATTTT. It translates to CSANRGRGNQPQHF.